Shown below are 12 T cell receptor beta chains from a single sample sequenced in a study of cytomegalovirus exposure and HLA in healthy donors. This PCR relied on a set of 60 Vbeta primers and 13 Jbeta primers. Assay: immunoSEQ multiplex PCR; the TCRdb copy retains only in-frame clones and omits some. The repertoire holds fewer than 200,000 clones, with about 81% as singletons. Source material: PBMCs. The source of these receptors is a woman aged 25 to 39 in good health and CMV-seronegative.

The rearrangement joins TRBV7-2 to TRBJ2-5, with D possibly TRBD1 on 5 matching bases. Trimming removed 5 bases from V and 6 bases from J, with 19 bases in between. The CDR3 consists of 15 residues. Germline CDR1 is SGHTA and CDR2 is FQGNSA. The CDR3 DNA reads TGTGCCAGCAGCCTTTCTGGGCAGGGATTTAAGACCCAGTACTTC. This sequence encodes CASSLSGQGFKTQYF.

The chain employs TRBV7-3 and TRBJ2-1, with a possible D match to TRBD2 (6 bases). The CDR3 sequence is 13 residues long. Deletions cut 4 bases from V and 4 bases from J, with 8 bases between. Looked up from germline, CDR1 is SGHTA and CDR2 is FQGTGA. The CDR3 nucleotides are TGTGCCAGCAGCTCAAGCGGGTACAATGAGCAGTTCTTC. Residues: CASSSSGYNEQFF.

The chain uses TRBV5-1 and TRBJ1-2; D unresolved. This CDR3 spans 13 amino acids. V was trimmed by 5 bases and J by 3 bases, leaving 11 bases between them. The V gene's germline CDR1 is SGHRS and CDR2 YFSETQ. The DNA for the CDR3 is TGCGCCAGCAGGGCCGCAGATGACTATGGCTACACCTTC. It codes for CASRAADDYGYTF. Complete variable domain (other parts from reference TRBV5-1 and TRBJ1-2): KAGVTQTPRYLIKTRGQQVTLSCSPISGHRSVSWYQQTPGQGLQFLFEYFSETQRNKGNFPGRFSGRQFSNSRSEMNVSTLELGDSALYLCASRAADDYGYTFGSGTRLTVV.

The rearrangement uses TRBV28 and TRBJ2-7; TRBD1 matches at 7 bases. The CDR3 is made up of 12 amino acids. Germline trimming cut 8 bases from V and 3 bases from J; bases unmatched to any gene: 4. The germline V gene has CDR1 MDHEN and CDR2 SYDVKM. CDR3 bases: TGTGCCAGCTGGGACAGCGACTACGAGCAGTACTTC. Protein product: CASWDSDYEQYF.

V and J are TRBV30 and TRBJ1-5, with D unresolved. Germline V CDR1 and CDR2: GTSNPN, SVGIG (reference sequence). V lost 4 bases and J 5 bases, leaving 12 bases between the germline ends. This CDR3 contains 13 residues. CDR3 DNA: TGTGCCTGGACGGCAGGTTTGCATCAGCCCCAGCATTTT. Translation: CAWTAGLHQPQHF.

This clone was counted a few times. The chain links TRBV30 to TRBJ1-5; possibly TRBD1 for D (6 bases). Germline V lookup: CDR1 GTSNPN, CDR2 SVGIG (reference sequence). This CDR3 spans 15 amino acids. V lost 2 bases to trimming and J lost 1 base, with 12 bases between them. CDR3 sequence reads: CAWSTQGDSNQPQHF. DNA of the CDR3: TGTGCCTGGAGTACACAGGGAGACAGCAATCAGCCCCAGCATTTT.

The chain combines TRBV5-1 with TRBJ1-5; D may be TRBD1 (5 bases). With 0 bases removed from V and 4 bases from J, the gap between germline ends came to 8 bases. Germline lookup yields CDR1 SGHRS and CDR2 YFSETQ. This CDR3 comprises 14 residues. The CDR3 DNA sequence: TGCGCCAGCAGCTTGGTGGGGGGGAATCAGCCCCAGCATTTT. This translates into CASSLVGGNQPQHF. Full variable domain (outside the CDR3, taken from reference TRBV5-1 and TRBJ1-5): KAGVTQTPRYLIKTRGQQVTLSCSPISGHRSVSWYQQTPGQGLQFLFEYFSETQRNKGNFPGRFSGRQFSNSRSEMNVSTLELGDSALYLCASSLVGGNQPQHFGDGTRLSIL.

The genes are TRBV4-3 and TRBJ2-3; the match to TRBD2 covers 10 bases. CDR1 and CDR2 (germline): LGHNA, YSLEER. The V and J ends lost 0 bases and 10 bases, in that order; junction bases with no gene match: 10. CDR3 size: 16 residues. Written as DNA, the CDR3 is TGCGCCAGCAGCCAAGACGGGTCCAGCGGGAGGGCCCCGCAGTATTTT. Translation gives CASSQDGSSGRAPQYF.

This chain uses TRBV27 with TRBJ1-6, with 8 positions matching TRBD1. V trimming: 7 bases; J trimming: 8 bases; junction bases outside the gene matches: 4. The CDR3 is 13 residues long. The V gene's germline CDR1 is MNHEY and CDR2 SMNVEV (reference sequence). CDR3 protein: CASTRQGYSPLHF. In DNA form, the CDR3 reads TGTGCCAGCACCCGACAGGGGTATTCACCCCTCCACTTT.

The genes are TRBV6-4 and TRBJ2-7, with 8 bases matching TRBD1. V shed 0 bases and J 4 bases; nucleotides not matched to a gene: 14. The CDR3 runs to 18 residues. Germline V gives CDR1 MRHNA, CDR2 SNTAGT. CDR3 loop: CASSDSIPGQESVYEQYF. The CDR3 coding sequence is TGTGCCAGCAGTGACTCGATCCCGGGACAGGAGTCCGTTTACGAGCAGTACTTC.

CDR3 nucleotides: TGTGCCAGCAGCTTGGGGAGACCAAGTTCAGGGGCTTTCTTT. Translation: CASSLGRPSSGAFF. V and J are TRBV5-6 and TRBJ1-1, with a possible D match to TRBD1 (5 bases). There are 14 residues in the CDR3. V lost 0 bases and J 11 bases, leaving 17 bases between the germline ends. Germline V gene data show CDR1 as SGHDT and CDR2 as YYEEEE. The full variable domain, rest sourced from reference TRBV5-6 and TRBJ1-1, is DAGVTQSPTHLIKTRGQQVTLRCSPKSGHDTVSWYQQALGQGPQFIFQYYEEEERQRGNFPDRFSGHQFPNYSSELNVNALLLGDSALYLCASSLGRPSSGAFFGQGTRLTVV.

CDR3 sequence reads: CASSEQGEIDEQYF. CDR3 bases: TGTGCCAGCAGTGAACAGGGGGAGATCGACGAGCAGTACTTC. V usage is TRBV2 and J usage is TRBJ2-7; 7 nucleotides align to TRBD1. CDR1 is SNHLY, CDR2 FYNNEI, per germline. Trimming cost V 2 bases and J 5 bases; bases outside gene matches: 6. The CDR3 runs to 14 residues.